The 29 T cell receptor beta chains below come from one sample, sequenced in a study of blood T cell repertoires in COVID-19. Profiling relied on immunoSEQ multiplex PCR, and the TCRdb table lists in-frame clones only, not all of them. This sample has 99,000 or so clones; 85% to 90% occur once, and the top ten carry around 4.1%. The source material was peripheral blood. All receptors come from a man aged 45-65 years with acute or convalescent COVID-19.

CDR3 sequence: CAISERTRNYGYTF. The CDR3 coding sequence is TGTGCCATCAGTGAGAGAACACGTAACTATGGCTACACCTTC. This rearrangement joins TRBV10-3 to TRBJ1-2; D uncertain. Deletions cut 2 bases from V and 1 base from J, with 8 bases between. The CDR3 length is 14 residues. Germline V gene sequence: CDR1 ENHRY, CDR2 SYGVKD.

CDR3 DNA sequence: TGTGCCAGCAGCCAAACTGGGACATCGGCGAACACCGGGGAGCTGTTTTTT. Encoded protein: CASSQTGTSANTGELFF. The rearrangement uses TRBV14 and TRBJ2-2, with a weak D call TRBD1 (6 bases). V gave up 2 bases and J gave up 0 bases, with 13 bases separating them. The CDR3 length is 17 residues. Per the germline V gene, CDR1 is SGHDN and CDR2 is FVKESK.

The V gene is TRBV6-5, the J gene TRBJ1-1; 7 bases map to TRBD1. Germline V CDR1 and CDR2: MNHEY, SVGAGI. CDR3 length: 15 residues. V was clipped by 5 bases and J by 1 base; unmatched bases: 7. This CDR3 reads CASSIRQGGNTEAFF. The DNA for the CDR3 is TGTGCCAGCAGTATCCGACAGGGCGGGAACACTGAAGCTTTCTTT.

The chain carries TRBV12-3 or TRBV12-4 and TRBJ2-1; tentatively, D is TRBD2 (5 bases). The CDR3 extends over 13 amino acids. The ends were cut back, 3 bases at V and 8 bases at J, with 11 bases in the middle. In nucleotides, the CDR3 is TGTGCCAGCAGTTTTCGGGGAATAGATGAGCAGTTCTTC. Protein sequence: CASSFRGIDEQFF.

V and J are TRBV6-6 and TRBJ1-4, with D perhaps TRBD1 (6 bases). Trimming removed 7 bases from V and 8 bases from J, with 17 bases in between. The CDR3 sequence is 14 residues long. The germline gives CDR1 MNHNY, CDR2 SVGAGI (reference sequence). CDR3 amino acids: CASTQDSLREKLFF. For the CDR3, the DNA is TGTGCCAGCACCCAGGACAGTCTTAGGGAAAAACTGTTTTTT.

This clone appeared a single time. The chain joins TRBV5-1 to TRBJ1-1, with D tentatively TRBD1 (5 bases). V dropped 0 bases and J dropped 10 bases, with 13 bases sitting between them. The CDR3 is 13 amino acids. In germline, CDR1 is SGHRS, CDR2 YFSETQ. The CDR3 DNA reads TGCGCCAGCAGCTTGGCCAATGGGAGGGGAGCTTTCTTT. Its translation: CASSLANGRGAFF.

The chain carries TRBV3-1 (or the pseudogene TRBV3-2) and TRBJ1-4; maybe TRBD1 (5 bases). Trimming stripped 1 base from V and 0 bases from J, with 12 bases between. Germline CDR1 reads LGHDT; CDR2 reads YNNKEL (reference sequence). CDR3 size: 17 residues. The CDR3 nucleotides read TGTGCCAGCAGCCAAGCTGGGGGGAGGGCAACTAATGAAAAACTGTTTTTT. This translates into CASSQAGGRATNEKLFF.

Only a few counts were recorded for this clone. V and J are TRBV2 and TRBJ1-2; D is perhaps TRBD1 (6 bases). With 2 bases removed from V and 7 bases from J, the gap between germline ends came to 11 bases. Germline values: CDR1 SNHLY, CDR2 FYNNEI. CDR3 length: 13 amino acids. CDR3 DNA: TGTGCCAGCAGTGAACTTCTGACAGGTGGCTACACCTTC. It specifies CASSELLTGGYTF.

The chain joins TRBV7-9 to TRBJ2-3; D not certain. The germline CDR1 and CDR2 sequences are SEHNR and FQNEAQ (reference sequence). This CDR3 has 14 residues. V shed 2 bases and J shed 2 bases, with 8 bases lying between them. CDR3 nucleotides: TGTGCCAGCAGCTTAACCCAGTCCACAGATACGCAGTATTTT. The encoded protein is CASSLTQSTDTQYF. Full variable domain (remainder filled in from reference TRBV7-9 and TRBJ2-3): DTGVSQNPRHKITKRGQNVTFRCDPISEHNRLYWYRQTLGQGPEFLTYFQNEAQLEKSRLLSDRFSAERPKGSFSTLEIQRTEQGDSAMYLCASSLTQSTDTQYFGPGTRLTVL.

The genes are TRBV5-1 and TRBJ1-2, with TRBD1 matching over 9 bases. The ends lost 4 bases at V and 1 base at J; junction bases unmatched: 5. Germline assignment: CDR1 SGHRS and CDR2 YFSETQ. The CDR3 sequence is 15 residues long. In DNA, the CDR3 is TGCGCCAGCAGCGGAGCGACAGGGGGTAACTATGGCTACACCTTC. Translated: CASSGATGGNYGYTF.

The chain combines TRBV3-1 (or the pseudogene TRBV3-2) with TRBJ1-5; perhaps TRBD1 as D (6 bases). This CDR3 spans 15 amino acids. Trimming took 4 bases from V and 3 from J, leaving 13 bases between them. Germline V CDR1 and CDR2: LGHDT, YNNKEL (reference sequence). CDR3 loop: CASSPTTGNNQPQHF. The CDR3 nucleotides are TGTGCCAGCAGCCCAACCACAGGGAACAATCAGCCCCAGCATTTT.

The chain's CDR3 is CASSYSTTGPYEQYF. CDR3 nucleotides: TGTGCCAGCAGTTACTCGACTACAGGGCCCTACGAGCAGTACTTC. The rearrangement joins TRBV6-6 to TRBJ2-7; TRBD1 is a possible D gene (6 bases). Germline values: CDR1 MNHNY, CDR2 SVGAGI (reference sequence). The CDR3 extends over 15 amino acids. The ends were cut back, 0 bases at V and 2 bases at J, with 11 bases in the middle.

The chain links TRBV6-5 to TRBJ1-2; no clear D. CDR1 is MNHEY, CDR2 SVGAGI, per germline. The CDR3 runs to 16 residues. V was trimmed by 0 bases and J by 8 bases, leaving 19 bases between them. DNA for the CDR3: TGTGCCAGCAGTTACTCGAGGGATATTGCGCCGGGAGGCTACACCTTC. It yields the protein CASSYSRDIAPGGYTF.

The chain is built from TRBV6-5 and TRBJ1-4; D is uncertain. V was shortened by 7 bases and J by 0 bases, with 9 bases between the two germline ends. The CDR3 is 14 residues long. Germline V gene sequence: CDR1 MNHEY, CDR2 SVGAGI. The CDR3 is CASTSLPTNEKLFF. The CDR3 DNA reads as TGTGCCAGCACCTCACTACCAACTAATGAAAAACTGTTTTTT.

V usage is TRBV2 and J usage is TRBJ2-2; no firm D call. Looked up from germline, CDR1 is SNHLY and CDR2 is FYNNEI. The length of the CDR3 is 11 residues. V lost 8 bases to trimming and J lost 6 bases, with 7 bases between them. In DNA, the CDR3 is TGTGCCAGCCGGTACCCCGGGGAGCTGTTTTTT. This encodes CASRYPGELFF.

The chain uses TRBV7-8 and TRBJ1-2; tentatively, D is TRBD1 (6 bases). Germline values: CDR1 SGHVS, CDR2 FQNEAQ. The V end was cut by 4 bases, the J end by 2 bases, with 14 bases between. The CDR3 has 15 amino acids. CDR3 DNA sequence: TGTGCCAGCAGCTCGGACAGAGTAAGGAACTATGGCTACACCTTC. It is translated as CASSSDRVRNYGYTF.

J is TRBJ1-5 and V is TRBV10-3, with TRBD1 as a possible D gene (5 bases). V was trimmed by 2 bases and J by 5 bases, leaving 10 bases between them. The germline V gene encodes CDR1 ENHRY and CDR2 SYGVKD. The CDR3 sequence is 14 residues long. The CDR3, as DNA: TGTGCCATCAGTGAGGGCAGGGAAGATCAGCCCCAGCATTTT. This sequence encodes CAISEGREDQPQHF.

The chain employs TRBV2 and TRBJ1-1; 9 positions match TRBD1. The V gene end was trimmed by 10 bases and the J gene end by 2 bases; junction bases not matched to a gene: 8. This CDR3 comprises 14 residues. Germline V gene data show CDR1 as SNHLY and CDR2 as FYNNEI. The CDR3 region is CANRDRDINTEAFF. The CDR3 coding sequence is TGTGCCAACCGGGACAGGGACATAAACACTGAAGCTTTCTTT.

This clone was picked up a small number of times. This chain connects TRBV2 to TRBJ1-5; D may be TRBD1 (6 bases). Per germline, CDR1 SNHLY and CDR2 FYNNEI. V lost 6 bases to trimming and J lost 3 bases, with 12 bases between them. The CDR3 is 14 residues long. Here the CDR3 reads CASRDRSVNQPQHF. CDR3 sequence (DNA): TGTGCCAGCAGAGACAGGTCGGTCAATCAGCCCCAGCATTTT.

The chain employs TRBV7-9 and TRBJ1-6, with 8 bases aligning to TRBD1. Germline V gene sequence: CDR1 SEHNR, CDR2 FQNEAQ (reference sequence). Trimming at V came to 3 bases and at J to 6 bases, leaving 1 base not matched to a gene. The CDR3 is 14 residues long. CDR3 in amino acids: CASSLDRVNSPLHF. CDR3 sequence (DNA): TGTGCCAGCAGCTTGGACAGGGTTAATTCACCCCTCCACTTT.

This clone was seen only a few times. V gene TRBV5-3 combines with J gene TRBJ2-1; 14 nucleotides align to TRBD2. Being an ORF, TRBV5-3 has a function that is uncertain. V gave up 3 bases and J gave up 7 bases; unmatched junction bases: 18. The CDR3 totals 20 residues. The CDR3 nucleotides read TGTGCCAGAAGCTCGGGACTAGCGGGGGAGTCATCCACCTCCCGAAATGAGCAGTTCTTC. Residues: CARSSGLAGESSTSRNEQFF.

CDR3 loop: CASSLAGGPSYSTQYF. In DNA form, the CDR3 reads TGTGCCAGCAGCTTAGCGGGAGGGCCGTCCTATTCGACCCAGTACTTC. The V gene is TRBV21-1, the J gene TRBJ2-5; the DNA was not used to check the table's D call, TRBD2. TRBV21-1 is annotated as a pseudogene. The CDR3 length is 16 residues.

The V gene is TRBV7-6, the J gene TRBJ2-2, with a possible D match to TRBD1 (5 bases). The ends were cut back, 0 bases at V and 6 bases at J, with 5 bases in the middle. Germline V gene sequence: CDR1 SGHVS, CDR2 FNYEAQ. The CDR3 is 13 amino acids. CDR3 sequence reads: CASSLAGAGELFF. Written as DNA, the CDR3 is TGTGCCAGCAGCTTAGCAGGGGCCGGGGAGCTGTTTTTT.

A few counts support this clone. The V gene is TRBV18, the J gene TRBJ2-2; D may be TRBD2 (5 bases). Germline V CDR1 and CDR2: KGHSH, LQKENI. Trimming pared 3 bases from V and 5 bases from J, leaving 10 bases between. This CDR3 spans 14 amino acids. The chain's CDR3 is CASSPVGGTGELFF. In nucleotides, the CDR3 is TGTGCCAGCTCACCGGTTGGAGGTACCGGGGAGCTGTTTTTT.

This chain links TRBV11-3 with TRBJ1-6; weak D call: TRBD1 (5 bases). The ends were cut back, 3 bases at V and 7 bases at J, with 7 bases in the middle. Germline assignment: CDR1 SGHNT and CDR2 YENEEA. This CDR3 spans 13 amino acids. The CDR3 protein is CASSFQGNSPLHF. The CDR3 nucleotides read TGTGCCAGCAGCTTTCAGGGAAATTCACCCCTCCACTTT.

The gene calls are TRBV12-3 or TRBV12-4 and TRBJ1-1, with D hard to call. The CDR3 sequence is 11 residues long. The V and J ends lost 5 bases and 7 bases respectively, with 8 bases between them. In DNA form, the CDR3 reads TGTGCCAGCAGTCCCCCAGGTGAAGCTTTCTTT. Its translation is CASSPPGEAFF.

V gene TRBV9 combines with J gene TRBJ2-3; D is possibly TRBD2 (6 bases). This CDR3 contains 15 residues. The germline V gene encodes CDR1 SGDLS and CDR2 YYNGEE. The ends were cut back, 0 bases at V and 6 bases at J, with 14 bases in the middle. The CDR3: CASSVGQFGGDTQYF. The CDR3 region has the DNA TGTGCCAGCAGCGTAGGGCAGTTCGGAGGGGATACGCAGTATTTT.

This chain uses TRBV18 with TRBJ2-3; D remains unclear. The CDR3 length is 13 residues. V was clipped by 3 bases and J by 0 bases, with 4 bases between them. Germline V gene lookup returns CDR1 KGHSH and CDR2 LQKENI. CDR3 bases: TGTGCCAGCTCACCCACAAGCACAGATACGCAGTATTTT. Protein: CASSPTSTDTQYF.

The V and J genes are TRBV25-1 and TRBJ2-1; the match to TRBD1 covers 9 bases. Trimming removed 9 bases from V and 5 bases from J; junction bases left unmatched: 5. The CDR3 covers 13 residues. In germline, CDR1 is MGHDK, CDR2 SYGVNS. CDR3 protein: CASWRQGDNEQFF. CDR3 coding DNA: TGTGCCAGTTGGAGACAGGGGGACAATGAGCAGTTCTTC.